Shown below are 24 T cell receptor beta chains from a single sample sequenced in a study of T cells in Graves' hyperthyroidism and ophthalmopathy (dated by TCRdb to 2018 to 2020). The library was built by means of multiplex PCR. TCRdb shows the sequencer as Illumina HiSeq 2000. The TCR beta CDR3 regions were amplified from RNA transcripts. The TCR CDR3 was subjected to a first round of RT-PCR using the HTBI primer set and the Qiagen OneStep RT-PCR kit. In-frame beta chains were kept once TCRdb had trimmed the public reads at Q25 with fastp and called clones with MiXCR. Every distinct CDR3 protein forms one entry, paired with its most common genes and DNA. In this sample the table shows about 400,000 distinct CDR3 sequences, about 13% of which occur a single time. Jointly, the top ten make up 9.2% of the sample. Sequencing input: blood. All receptors derive from a woman between 18 and 29 years old with Graves' hyperthyroidism.

This clonotype has at least ten counts. The V call is TRBV28, the J call TRBJ1-2, with TRBD1 as a possible D gene (5 bases). With 3 bases removed from V and 8 bases from J, the gap between germline ends came to 16 bases. CDR3 length: 14 amino acids. The germline V gene encodes CDR1 MDHEN and CDR2 SYDVKM. The CDR3 spells CASSFSGASGGYTF. In nucleotides, the CDR3 is TGTGCCAGCAGTTTTAGTGGGGCAAGTGGAGGCTACACCTTC.

This clonotype was seen repeatedly, ten times or more. The V and J genes are TRBV18 and TRBJ2-5; 7 bases agree with TRBD2. Germline V gene lookup returns CDR1 KGHSH and CDR2 LQKENI. The length of the CDR3 is 15 residues. The V and J ends lost 2 bases and 2 bases, in that order; junction bases with no gene match: 5. CDR3 nucleotides: TGTGCCAGCTCACCAAGCGGGAATTTTCAAGAGACCCAGTACTTC. It encodes CASSPSGNFQETQYF.

This clonotype was recorded many times. The chain joins TRBV28 to TRBJ2-7, with D possibly called TRBD1 or TRBD2 (5 bases each). CDR3 length: 15 amino acids. CDR1 MDHEN and CDR2 SYDVKM come from the germline V gene. With 4 bases removed from V and 7 bases from J, the gap between germline ends came to 20 bases. CDR3 amino acids: CASSSPGTGTEEQYF. Here the CDR3 DNA reads TGTGCCAGCAGTTCTCCTGGGACCGGGACCGAGGAGCAGTACTTC.

The table lists this clonotype with many counts. This sequence joins TRBV3-1 and TRBJ2-2, with D unclear. The CDR3 has 14 residues. Germline assignment: CDR1 LGHDT and CDR2 YNNKEL (reference sequence). V was shortened by 1 base and J by 6 bases, with 9 bases between the two germline ends. The CDR3 sequence: CASSQGPTSGELFF. The DNA for the CDR3 is TGTGCCAGCAGCCAAGGTCCCACGTCCGGGGAGCTGTTTTTT.

The V gene is TRBV19, the J gene TRBJ2-2, with a possible D match to TRBD1 (5 bases). CDR3 length equals 14 residues. Deletions cut 10 bases from V and 4 bases from J, with 16 bases between. Germline CDR1 LNHDA, CDR2 SQIVND (reference sequence). CDR3: CATQTGRGTGELFF. The CDR3 nucleotides are TGTGCCACCCAAACAGGTAGAGGCACCGGGGAGCTGTTTTTT.

The sample holds many counts of this clonotype. The chain recombines TRBV30 with TRBJ1-1; maybe TRBD1 (5 bases). Germline values: CDR1 GTSNPN, CDR2 SVGIG (reference sequence). The CDR3 consists of 12 residues. Trimming took off 1 base at V and 7 bases at J, with 10 bases between the two ends. The chain's CDR3 is CAWSGAGDEAFF. The CDR3 bases are TGTGCCTGGAGTGGGGCGGGGGATGAAGCTTTCTTT.

This clonotype was seen at least ten times. CDR3 nucleotide sequence: TGTGCCAGCAGTTTTCCGAGCTCCTATAATTCACCCCTCCACTTT. Its translation is CASSFPSSYNSPLHF. V and J are TRBV28 and TRBJ1-6; the D is unclear. Germline V gene lookup returns CDR1 MDHEN and CDR2 SYDVKM. CDR3 length: 15 residues. Trimming removed 3 bases at V and 0 bases at J, with 6 bases between.

This clonotype was detected ten times or more. The rearrangement joins TRBV5-1 to TRBJ2-3; 7 bases fit TRBD1. The V segment lost 1 base and the J segment 3 bases; nucleotides outside the gene matches: 5. This CDR3 comprises 15 residues. Germline loops: CDR1 SGHRS, CDR2 YFSETQ. The CDR3 coding sequence is TGCGCCAGCAGCTTGCCGGGACAGACTACAGATACGCAGTATTTT. This sequence encodes CASSLPGQTTDTQYF.

In its sample, this clonotype was seen many times. V gene TRBV12-3 or TRBV12-4 combines with J gene TRBJ2-5, with TRBD1 matching over 8 bases. V was clipped by 3 bases and J by 3 bases; unmatched bases: 6. The CDR3 length is 15 residues. The CDR3 DNA follows: TGTGCCAGCAGTTTGCAGTCAGGGGGCAAAGAGACCCAGTACTTC. Encoded protein: CASSLQSGGKETQYF.

This clonotype has more than one count but fewer than ten. V usage is TRBV19 and J usage is TRBJ2-3, with D possibly TRBD1 on 5 matching bases. The V and J ends lost 9 bases and 1 base respectively, with 11 bases between them. This CDR3 contains 13 residues. Germline lookup yields CDR1 LNHDA and CDR2 SQIVND (reference sequence). The CDR3 DNA is TGTGCCAGCAGGGTAGGGGGCACAGATACGCAGTATTTT. Residues: CASRVGGTDTQYF.

In the case of this clonotype: This may arise from a read error, as a much more abundant clone is one base away. V is TRBV10-3 and J is TRBJ2-5; the D is unclear. This CDR3 comprises 14 residues. Trimming cost V 2 bases and J 4 bases, with 11 bases left between them. Germline CDR1 ENHRY, CDR2 SYGVKD. For the CDR3, the DNA is TGTGCCATCAGTGAGGAACCAGGCGGAGAGACCCAGTACTTC. Its translation: CAISEEPGGETQYF.

Points on this clonotype: One end of the junction does not line up with germline, which may come from a read error. The gene calls are TRBV2 and TRBJ1-5; D is ambiguous. CDR1 is SNHLY, CDR2 FYNNEI, per germline. This CDR3 has 17 residues. The CDR3 region is CASSPPLGNKLGQPQHF. CDR3 sequence (DNA): TGCGCCAGCAGCCCCCCCCTAGGGAACAAATTAGGTCAGCCCCAGCATTTT.

Many counts were recorded for this clonotype. The chain employs TRBV12-3 or TRBV12-4 and TRBJ1-4; D perhaps matches TRBD1 (5 bases). The CDR3 runs 15 residues. V was pared by 0 bases and J by 6 bases, with 11 bases between. Written as DNA, the CDR3 is TGTGCCAGCAGTTTAGCGAGGGACGGGTATGAAAAACTGTTTTTT. Residues: CASSLARDGYEKLFF.

Details on this clonotype: A much larger clone differs by one base, so this may be a read error. The chain links TRBV3-1 to TRBJ1-1; no reliable D call. The CDR3 has 14 residues. Germline loops: CDR1 LGHDT, CDR2 YNNKEL (reference sequence). The CDR3, as DNA: TGTGTCAGCAGCCAAAGTTTCGCGAACACTGAAGCTTTCTTT. Translating it yields CVSSQSFANTEAFF.

This clonotype was observed many times. The chain joins TRBV5-1 to TRBJ1-2; D remains ambiguous. Germline CDR1 is SGHRS and CDR2 is YFSETQ. V was trimmed by 2 bases and J by 4 bases, leaving 12 bases between them. The CDR3 extends over 14 amino acids. This chain's CDR3 is CASSFDGMGYGYTF. The CDR3 nucleotides read TGCGCCAGCAGCTTTGACGGGATGGGCTATGGCTACACCTTC.

The table lists this clonotype with a few counts. J is TRBJ2-7 and V is TRBV6-1, with TRBD2 matching 12 bases. The CDR3 sequence is 16 residues long. CDR1 and CDR2 from the germline V gene are MNHNS and SASEGT. Trimming took 6 bases from V and 6 from J; bases not matched to a gene: 12. CDR3 bases: TGTGCCAGCAGCTCACCCCTGACTAGCGGGAGCAGCGAGCAGTACTTC. Translation gives CASSSPLTSGSSEQYF.

At least ten counts were recorded for this clonotype. The rearrangement joins TRBV7-2 to TRBJ2-5; TRBD2 aligns across 11 bases. With V trimmed by 0 bases and J by 5 bases, 2 bases remained unmatched. CDR1 and CDR2 from the germline V gene are SGHTA and FQGNSA. The CDR3 runs 15 residues. The CDR3: CASSLAPSGGETQYF. Written as DNA, the CDR3 is TGTGCCAGCAGCTTAGCGCCTAGCGGGGGGGAGACCCAGTACTTC.

As to this clonotype: Just one base apart from a much larger clone, this may be a read error. Here the CDR3 omits its conserved ending phenylalanine or tryptophan, so a read error is the likely source. The chain joins TRBV20-1 to TRBJ2-7; 7 nucleotides line up with TRBD1. This CDR3 contains 11 residues. V shed 6 bases and J 4 bases; nucleotides not matched to a gene: 3. Germline V gene data show CDR1 as DFQATT and CDR2 as SNEGSKA (reference sequence). The CDR3 DNA reads as TGCAGTGCCCAGGGGGAGTACGAGCAGTACCTC. As protein: CSAQGEYEQYL.

The chain employs TRBV4-1 and TRBJ1-2; D is ambiguous. This CDR3 has 12 residues. The V and J ends lost 1 base and 8 bases respectively, with 8 bases between them. Germline V gene lookup returns CDR1 MGHRA and CDR2 YSYEKL. CDR3 coding DNA: TGCGCCAGCAGCCAAGGGATCTGGGGCTACACCTTC. Translation: CASSQGIWGYTF.

This clonotype occurred many times. The chain is built from TRBV6-1 and TRBJ1-1; D may be TRBD1 (5 bases). This CDR3 contains 13 residues. Between the trimmed V and J ends, which lost 8 bases and 8 bases, there was a span of 18 bases. The germline V gene encodes CDR1 MNHNS and CDR2 SASEGT. CDR3 nucleotide sequence: TGTGCCAGCCTTCGCGACAGACGATCAGAAGCTTTCTTT. Its translation is CASLRDRRSEAFF.

This clonotype was found a few times. The chain has TRBV7-8 and TRBJ2-2; the D gene could be TRBD1 or TRBD2 (6 bases each). The ends were cut back, 1 base at V and 5 bases at J, with 14 bases in the middle. Germline-derived CDR1 and CDR2 are SGHVS and FQNEAQ. The CDR3 is 16 amino acids. CDR3 sequence: CASSLGPWGATGELFF. Written as DNA, the CDR3 is TGTGCCAGCAGCTTAGGACCGTGGGGGGCTACCGGGGAGCTGTTTTTT.

This clonotype was detected ten times or more. The chain carries TRBV6-5 and TRBJ1-4; a weak D match, TRBD1 (6 bases). The V and J ends lost 3 bases and 7 bases respectively, with 15 bases between them. The CDR3 contains 15 residues. Germline CDR1 reads MNHEY; CDR2 reads SVGAGI. Here the CDR3 reads CASSYTGSGSEKLFF. CDR3 nucleotides: TGTGCCAGCAGTTATACAGGGTCGGGTAGTGAAAAACTGTTTTTT.

The chain links TRBV20-1 to TRBJ1-4, with 11 nucleotides matching TRBD1. The germline CDR1 and CDR2 sequences are DFQATT and SNEGSKA (reference sequence). This CDR3 has 15 amino acids. The V gene end was trimmed by 5 bases and the J gene end by 6 bases; junction bases not matched to a gene: 8. The CDR3 is CSAPLPGQGDEKLFF. DNA of the CDR3: TGCAGTGCTCCATTACCGGGACAGGGGGATGAAAAACTGTTTTTT.

In this sample, this clonotype turned up many times. The J gene is TRBJ1-1, the V gene TRBV28; tentative D call: TRBD1 (5 bases). V shed 4 bases and J shed 4 bases, with 19 bases lying between them. The CDR3 is 16 residues long. Germline V gives CDR1 MDHEN, CDR2 SYDVKM. The CDR3 sequence is CASSSQGFRALTEAFF. CDR3 nucleotides: TGTGCCAGCAGTTCCCAGGGCTTTCGGGCGCTCACTGAAGCTTTCTTT.